Listed below are T cell receptor beta chains from one sample, sequenced in a study of T cells in localized non-small cell lung cancer. Method: immunoSEQ multiplex PCR; TCRdb's copy keeps in-frame clones and lacks some. The data show 50,000 to 55,000 clones, roughly 83% seen once. Sample: peripheral blood mononuclear cells, taken before any cancer treatment. The receptor source for this set is a man aged 40-75 years with stage III lung adenocarcinoma. CDR3s include the opening cysteine and the closing phenylalanine or tryptophan. The D gene is left open where the match is weak. Not all rows give a size; the values are once, few, many and, for expanded clones, a class.

NA TRBJ2-1 TRBV30 NA CAWSQTALVQFF TGTGCCTGGAGTCAAACAGCGTTAGTGCAGTTCTTC
NA TRBJ2-3 TRBV18 once CASSPRTGADTQYF TGTGCCAGCTCACCAAGGACCGGGGCAGATACGCAGTATTTT
NA TRBJ1-2 TRBV21-1 NA CASSGANYGYTF TGTGCCAGCAGCGGGGCTAACTATGGCTACACCTTC
TRBD1 TRBJ1-2 TRBV5-4 NA CASSLAEGGEGYTF TGTGCCAGCAGCTTGGCCGAAGGGGGCGAGGGCTACACCTTC
TRBD1 TRBJ2-1 TRBV11-3 NA CASRNPQGDNEQFF TGTGCCAGCCGTAACCCCCAGGGGGACAATGAGCAGTTCTTC
TRBD1 TRBJ1-2 TRBV7-9 few CASSLAAGGSGYGYTF TGTGCCAGCAGCTTAGCGGCAGGGGGCTCGGGCTATGGCTACACCTTC
NA TRBJ1-5 TRBV7-2 NA CASSVDSQPQHF TGTGCCAGCAGCGTGGACAGTCAGCCCCAGCATTTT
TRBD1 TRBJ2-5 TRBV12-5 NA CASGPRGLQETQYF TGTGCTAGTGGTCCGAGGGGGCTCCAAGAGACCCAGTACTTC
NA TRBJ1-5 TRBV7-2 NA CASSLGSDNQPQHF TGTGCCAGCAGCTTAGGCTCAGACAATCAGCCCCAGCATTTT
NA TRBJ1-4 TRBV29-1 NA CSVGGSGKNEKLFF TGCAGCGTGGGGGGGTCAGGGAAAAATGAAAAACTGTTTTTT
TRBD1 TRBJ1-1 TRBV6-1 NA CAIRTGENTEAFF TGTGCCATTAGGACAGGGGAGAACACTGAAGCTTTCTTT
NA TRBJ1-1 TRBV6-5 NA CASSPFGQMNTEAFF TGTGCCAGCAGTCCCTTTGGACAGATGAACACTGAAGCTTTCTTT
NA TRBJ1-1 TRBV7-2 NA CASSPQDSRNTEAFF TGTGCCAGCAGCCCCCAGGACAGCCGGAACACTGAAGCTTTCTTT
NA TRBJ2-3 TRBV18 NA CASSPPSVSTDTQYF TGTGCCAGCTCACCACCGAGCGTCAGCACAGATACGCAGTATTTT
TRBD1 TRBJ2-7 TRBV10-3 NA CAISESTGGKFDEQYF TGTGCCATCAGTGAGTCGACAGGGGGGAAATTCGACGAGCAGTACTTC
NA TRBJ2-3 TRBV4-3 NA CASSPREWGTQYF TGCGCCAGCAGCCCGCGAGAATGGGGTACGCAGTATTTT
NA TRBJ2-2 TRBV6-6 NA CASSYSLGTNTGELFF TGTGCCAGCAGTTACTCGCTCGGGACGAACACCGGGGAGCTGTTTTTT
NA TRBJ2-7 TRBV11-3 NA CASSLEGDYEQYF TGTGCCAGCAGCTTGGAAGGGGACTACGAGCAGTACTTC
TRBD1 TRBJ1-1 TRBV9 NA CASSVQTGFDTEAFF TGTGCCAGCAGCGTACAGACAGGGTTTGACACTGAAGCTTTCTTT
NA TRBJ1-1 TRBV7-9 NA CASSLGWGLNTEAFF TGTGCCAGCAGCCTCGGATGGGGCCTGAACACTGAAGCTTTCTTT
TRBD2 TRBJ2-5 TRBV5-1 NA CASSSERGGRETQYF TGCGCCAGCAGCTCAGAGCGGGGGGGCCGGGAGACCCAGTACTTC
NA TRBJ2-3 TRBV7-3 NA CASSLVYSPTDTQYF TGTGCCAGCAGCTTGGTATACAGCCCCACAGATACGCAGTATTTT
TRBD1 TRBJ1-2 TRBV10-3 NA CAISERDRQAGYTF TGTGCCATCAGTGAGAGGGACAGGCAAGCAGGCTACACCTTC
TRBD1 TRBJ1-4 TRBV18 NA CASSPPGTGGEKLFF TGTGCCAGCTCACCACCGGGGACAGGGGGCGAAAAACTGTTTTTT
NA TRBJ2-2 TRBV5-1 many CASSLQGYTGELFF TGCGCCAGCAGCTTGCAGGGTTACACCGGGGAGCTGTTTTTT
NA TRBJ2-3 TRBV4-3 NA CASSQDDEGDTQYF TGCGCCAGCAGCCAAGATGACGAGGGCGATACGCAGTATTTT
NA TRBJ2-1 TRBV5-5 NA CASSSQRTGTYNEQFF TGTGCCAGCAGCTCCCAAAGGACTGGGACATACAATGAGCAGTTCTTC
TRBD1 TRBJ2-5 TRBV2 NA CASSENRGETQYF TGTGCCAGCAGTGAGAACAGGGGGGAGACCCAGTACTTC
TRBD1 TRBJ1-2 TRBV19 NA CASTRGFWGYTF TGTGCCAGTACCAGGGGGTTTTGGGGCTACACCTTC